These T cell receptor beta chains were read from a single sample in a study of cytomegalovirus exposure and HLA in healthy donors. The assay was immunoSEQ multiplex PCR, and TCRdb's table has in-frame clones only and misses some. The sample lists under 110,000 clones, around 74% seen once, with 1.9% in the top ten. The specimen sequenced was PBMCs. Every receptor here comes from a woman aged 35 to 49 in good health and CMV-seronegative. Each CDR3 is given with its conserved first and last residue. The order of the fields is clone size, V gene, J gene, D gene, CDR3 protein, CDR3 DNA. D genes are given only for firm matches. Not all rows give a size; the values are once, few, many and, for expanded clones, a class.

few	TRBV7-3	TRBJ1-6	-	CASSANPRGSNSPLHF	TGTGCCAGCAGCGCCAATCCTCGGGGGTCCAATTCACCCCTCCACTTT
few	TRBV19	TRBJ2-6	-	CASSPSAGSGANVLTF	TGTGCCAGTAGTCCCTCCGCGGGATCTGGGGCCAACGTCCTGACTTTC
few	TRBV6-5	TRBJ1-2	TRBD1	CASSSKGQGALYGYTF	TGTGCCAGCAGTTCAAAAGGACAGGGGGCCCTCTATGGCTACACCTTC
-	TRBV7-8	TRBJ2-3	TRBD1	CASSPTGYTQYF	TGTGCCAGCAGCCCGACAGGGTATACGCAGTATTTT
-	TRBV5-1	TRBJ2-5	TRBD2	CASSLPRLAGRGAQYF	TGCGCCAGCAGCTTGCCCAGACTAGCGGGCCGCGGGGCCCAGTACTTC
-	TRBV19	TRBJ2-1	TRBD2	CASSIDSGEIYNEQFF	TGTGCCAGTAGTATAGACAGCGGGGAGATCTACAATGAGCAGTTCTTC
-	TRBV7-9	TRBJ2-7	TRBD1	CASSLPGGLGEQYF	TGTGCCAGCAGCTTACCAGGGGGCCTCGGCGAGCAGTACTTC
few	TRBV7-6	TRBJ2-3	-	CASTPIESTDTQYF	TGTGCCAGCACCCCGATCGAGAGCACAGATACGCAGTATTTT
-	TRBV4-2	TRBJ2-1	TRBD2	CASSQMTLGLDFVEQFF	TGTGCCAGCAGCCAAATGACTTTAGGACTAGACTTTGTTGAGCAGTTCTTC
-	TRBV6-5	TRBJ1-6	-	CASSYSSQGYSPLHF	TGTGCCAGCAGTTACTCGAGTCAGGGATATTCACCCCTCCACTTT
-	TRBV9	TRBJ2-5	TRBD2	CASSPFAGTTAQETQYF	TGTGCCAGCAGCCCCTTCGCCGGGACTACTGCTCAAGAGACCCAGTACTTC
-	TRBV19	TRBJ2-7	-	CASSITQGMYEQYF	TGTGCCAGTAGTATTACACAGGGAATGTACGAGCAGTACTTC
-	TRBV6-6	TRBJ2-2	-	CASRRDTNTGELFF	TGTGCCAGCAGAAGGGACACTAACACCGGGGAGCTGTTTTTT
few	TRBV2	TRBJ2-1	TRBD2	CASSERPSGTYNEQFF	TGTGCCAGCAGTGAAAGGCCTAGCGGAACCTACAATGAGCAGTTCTTC
few	TRBV10-3	TRBJ1-1	-	CAISRDKNTEAFF	TGTGCCATCAGTAGGGACAAGAACACTGAAGCTTTCTTT
-	TRBV29-1	TRBJ2-7	TRBD1	CSVGGTGRYEQYF	TGCAGCGTTGGTGGGACAGGGAGGTACGAGCAGTACTTC
few	TRBV15	TRBJ1-3	TRBD1	CATSKDRGSGNTIYF	TGTGCCACCAGCAAGGACAGGGGCTCTGGAAACACCATATATTTT
-	TRBV25-1	TRBJ1-5	-	CAIHRGWAQPQHF	TGTGCCATCCACCGGGGGTGGGCTCAGCCCCAGCATTTT
once	TRBV7-7	TRBJ2-7	TRBD2	CASSLEGLAGTYEQYF	TGTGCTAGCAGCTTAGAGGGACTAGCGGGAACCTACGAGCAGTACTTC
-	TRBV15	TRBJ2-7	-	CATSRGTLSYEQYF	TGTGCCACCAGCAGGGGCACCCTCTCCTACGAGCAGTACTTC
few	TRBV30	TRBJ1-2	-	CAWMRQGINYGYTF	TGTGCCTGGATGCGCCAGGGGATTAACTATGGCTACACCTTC
-	TRBV5-8	TRBJ1-5	-	CASSLAATGQQPQHF	TGTGCCAGCAGCTTGGCCGCAACAGGGCAGCAGCCCCAGCATTTT
-	TRBV6-5	TRBJ2-5	TRBD2	CASSYGGGRQETQYF	TGTGCCAGCAGTTATGGGGGAGGGAGACAAGAGACCCAGTACTTC
-	TRBV5-1	TRBJ2-1	TRBD2	CASSLETSGNEQFF	TGCGCCAGCAGCTTGGAAACTAGCGGCAATGAGCAGTTCTTC
-	TRBV6-5	TRBJ2-1	TRBD1	CARDRENEQFF	TGTGCCCGAGACAGGGAAAATGAGCAGTTCTTC
-	TRBV5-4	TRBJ2-7	-	CASSLYPAGAMYEQYF	TGTGCCAGCAGCTTGTATCCGGCGGGGGCGATGTACGAGCAGTACTTC
few	TRBV29-1	TRBJ1-2	TRBD1	CSVRGTGEDGYTF	TGCAGCGTCCGTGGGACAGGGGAAGATGGCTACACCTTC
-	TRBV4-1	TRBJ1-1	-	CASSQTEATGSEAFF	TGCGCCAGCAGCCAGACTGAGGCGACCGGGAGTGAAGCTTTCTTT
-	TRBV2	TRBJ2-5	-	CASSDELQETQYF	TGTGCCAGCAGTGATGAGTTGCAAGAGACCCAGTACTTC
-	TRBV6-6	TRBJ1-1	-	CASSTGGTEAFF	TGTGCCAGCAGTACGGGAGGCACTGAAGCTTTCTTT
-	TRBV5-1	TRBJ2-2	TRBD2	CASSFRPIAGDTGELFF	TGCGCCAGCAGCTTTCGCCCAATAGCGGGGGACACCGGGGAGCTGTTTTTT
-	TRBV9	TRBJ1-2	-	CASSPHGDYYGYTF	TGTGCCAGCAGCCCCCACGGGGATTATTATGGCTACACCTTC
-	TRBV19	TRBJ1-1	TRBD1	CASSMRDRGGGSTEAFF	TGTGCCAGTAGTATGCGGGACAGGGGAGGCGGTAGCACTGAAGCTTTCTTT
-	TRBV18	TRBJ2-5	TRBD1	CASSPNRDSQETQYF	TGTGCCAGCTCACCCAACCGGGACAGCCAAGAGACCCAGTACTTC
-	TRBV7-8	TRBJ1-5	TRBD1	CASSYSQGASQPQHF	TGTGCCAGCAGCTATAGTCAGGGGGCGAGTCAGCCCCAGCATTTT
few	TRBV11-2	TRBJ2-5	-	CASRQGPGEQYF	TGTGCCAGCAGGCAGGGTCCGGGGGAGCAGTACTTC
-	TRBV30	TRBJ1-2	-	CAWSGDTNYGYTF	TGTGCCTGGAGTGGGGACACCAACTATGGCTACACCTTC
-	TRBV19	TRBJ1-2	-	CASSISVNYGYTF	TGTGCCAGTAGTATATCGGTAAACTATGGCTACACCTTC
-	TRBV6-5	TRBJ1-5	-	CASSFGQTQPQHF	TGTGCCAGCAGTTTTGGACAGACTCAGCCCCAGCATTTT
-	TRBV7-9	TRBJ1-1	-	CASSFPLISRDTEAFF	TGTGCCAGCAGCTTCCCCCTGATATCGCGGGACACTGAAGCTTTCTTT
-	TRBV6-5	TRBJ2-3	-	CASSIRLGPDTQYF	TGTGCCAGCAGCATACGGCTGGGCCCGGATACGCAGTATTTT
-	TRBV5-1	TRBJ2-3	-	CASSLAGTDTQYF	TGCGCCAGCAGCTTGGCCGGCACAGATACGCAGTATTTT
-	TRBV7-9	TRBJ2-3	-	CSSSYLADSTDTQYF	TGTTCCAGCAGCTACCTAGCAGATAGCACAGATACGCAGTATTTT
-	TRBV5-6	TRBJ1-6	-	CASNGGGGNSPLHF	TGTGCCAGCAACGGCGGGGGAGGTAATTCACCCCTCCACTTT
-	TRBV7-2	TRBJ2-5	-	CASSLRETGALPRTQYF	TGTGCCAGCAGCTTAAGGGAAACAGGAGCCCTTCCGCGGACCCAGTACTTC
-	TRBV29-1	TRBJ1-6	TRBD1	CSVADRGVGSPLHF	TGCAGCGTGGCGGACAGGGGTGTGGGTTCACCCCTCCACTTT
-	TRBV7-9	TRBJ2-3	-	CSSSHSDIASTDTQYF	TGTTCCAGCAGCCACTCCGATATTGCTAGCACAGATACGCAGTATTTT
-	TRBV5-6	TRBJ1-3	-	CASSLDYSGNTIYF	TGTGCCAGCAGCTTGGACTACTCTGGAAACACCATATATTTT
-	TRBV10-3	TRBJ1-1	-	CAISEGERDPTQGTEAFF	TGTGCCATCAGTGAAGGGGAAAGGGATCCCACCCAAGGGACTGAAGCTTTCTTT
-	TRBV19	TRBJ2-4	-	CASSIWLADLAKNIQYF	TGTGCCAGTAGTATTTGGTTGGCAGATCTAGCCAAAAACATTCAGTACTTC